This TCR beta chain was identified during a study of T cells after somatic rescue of genetic block. Clones were sequenced by immunoSEQ multiplex PCR, and TCRdb holds only the in-frame ones, with some missing. This table has roughly 120,000 clones, over 80% appearing once. Looked up from germline, CDR1 is SGHTA and CDR2 is FQGTGA. The V gene lost 2 bases and the J gene lost 4 bases, with 9 bases spanning the gap. This CDR3 comprises 15 residues. The sample consisted of peripheral blood mononuclear cells (PBMCs). The clonotype originates from a woman aged 18-29 years. The chain links TRBV7-3 to TRBJ1-6; possible D gene TRBD1, 5 bases. CDR3: CASSLGGRYNSPLHF. CDR3 coding DNA: TGTGCCAGCAGCTTAGGGGGACGGTATAATTCACCCCTCCACTTT.